The source of this T cell receptor beta chain is a study of identical twins. The study, taken as a whole, reports: A partial confounding effect on zero-insertion analyses could come from invariant MAIT and iNKT cells.

Template switching supplied a universal primer site; unique molecular identifiers were carried on the cDNA. TCRdb itself ran the 5' RACE reads through MiXCR, one entry per CDR3 protein. The table lists about 200,000 distinct CDR3 sequences, over 5.5% of them singletons. The CDR3 contains 14 residues. The germline CDR1 and CDR2 sequences are LNHNV and YYDKDF (reference sequence). The germline V and J ends were trimmed by 7 bases and 0 bases, with 10 bases remaining between them. Concerning this clonotype itself: The antigen remains unidentified.

The same sample was also studied in work on T cells expressing NK-cell markers. From that second work: Sequenced donors, eight in total, included seven who were HCMV-seropositive and one who was seronegative.

The V gene is TRBV15, the J gene TRBJ1-5; a possible D gene is TRBD1 (6 bases). Source material: CD8+ T cells sorted from blood. This TCR was sampled from a young woman in good health. The CDR3 reads CATNSGDSNQPQHF. The CDR3 bases are TGTGCCACCAACTCAGGGGATAGCAATCAGCCCCAGCATTTT.